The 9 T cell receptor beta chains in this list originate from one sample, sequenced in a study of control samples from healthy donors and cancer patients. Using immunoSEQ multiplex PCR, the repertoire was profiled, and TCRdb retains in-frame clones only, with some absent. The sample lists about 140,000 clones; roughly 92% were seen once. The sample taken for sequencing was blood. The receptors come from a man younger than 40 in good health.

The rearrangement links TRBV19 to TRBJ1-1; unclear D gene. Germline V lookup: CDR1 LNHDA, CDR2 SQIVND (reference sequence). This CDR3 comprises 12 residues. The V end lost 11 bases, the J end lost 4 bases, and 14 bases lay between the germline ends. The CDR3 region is CASDAGGTEAFF. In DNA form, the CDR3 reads TGTGCCTCCGATGCGGGAGGCACTGAAGCTTTCTTT.

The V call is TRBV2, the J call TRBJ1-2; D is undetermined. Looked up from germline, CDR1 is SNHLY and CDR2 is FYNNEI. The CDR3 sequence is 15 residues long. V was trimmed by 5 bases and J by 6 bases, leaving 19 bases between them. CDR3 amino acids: CASSNKVAGLDGYTF. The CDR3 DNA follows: TGTGCCAGCAGTAATAAGGTAGCGGGGTTAGATGGCTACACCTTC.

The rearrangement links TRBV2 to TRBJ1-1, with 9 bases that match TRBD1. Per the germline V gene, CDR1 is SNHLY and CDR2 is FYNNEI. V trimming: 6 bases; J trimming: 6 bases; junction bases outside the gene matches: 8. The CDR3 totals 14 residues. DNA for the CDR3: TGTGCCAGCAGACCCGACAGGGGGGGATCTGAAGCTTTCTTT. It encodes CASRPDRGGSEAFF.

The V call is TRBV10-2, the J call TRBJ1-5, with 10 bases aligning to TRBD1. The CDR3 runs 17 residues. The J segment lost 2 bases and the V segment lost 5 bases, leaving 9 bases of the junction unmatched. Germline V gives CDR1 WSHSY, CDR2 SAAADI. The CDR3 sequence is CASSPGTGESGNQPQHF. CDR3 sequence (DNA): TGCGCCAGCAGTCCCGGGACAGGGGAATCGGGCAATCAGCCCCAGCATTTT.

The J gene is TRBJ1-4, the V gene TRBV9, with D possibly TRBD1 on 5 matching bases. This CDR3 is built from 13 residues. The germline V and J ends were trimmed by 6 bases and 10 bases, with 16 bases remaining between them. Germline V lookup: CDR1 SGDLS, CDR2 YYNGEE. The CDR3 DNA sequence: TGTGCCAGCACCCCCGGGGGGGACGGAAAACTGTTTTTT. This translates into CASTPGGDGKLFF.

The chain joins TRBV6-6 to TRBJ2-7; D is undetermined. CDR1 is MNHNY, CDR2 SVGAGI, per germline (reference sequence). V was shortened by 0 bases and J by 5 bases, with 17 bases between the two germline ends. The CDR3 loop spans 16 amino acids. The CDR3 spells CASSYSTGRMVDEQYF. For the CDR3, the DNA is TGTGCCAGCAGTTACTCGACCGGCAGGATGGTGGACGAGCAGTACTTC.

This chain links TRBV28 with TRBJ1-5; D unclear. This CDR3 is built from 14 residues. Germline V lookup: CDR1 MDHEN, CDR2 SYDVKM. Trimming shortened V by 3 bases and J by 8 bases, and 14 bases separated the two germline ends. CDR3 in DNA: TGTGCCAGCAGTTTCGGGCAGGCCAGCGAGCCCCAGCATTTT. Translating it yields CASSFGQASEPQHF.

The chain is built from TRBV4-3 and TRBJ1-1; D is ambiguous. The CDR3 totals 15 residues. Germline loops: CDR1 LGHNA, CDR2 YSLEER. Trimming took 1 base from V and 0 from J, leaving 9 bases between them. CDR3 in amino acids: CASSQARGLNTEAFF. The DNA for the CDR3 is TGCGCCAGCAGCCAAGCGCGGGGATTGAACACTGAAGCTTTCTTT.

CDR3 in DNA: TGTGCCAGCACCCAGCGACAGACAAACACCGGGGAGCTGTTTTTT. It translates to CASTQRQTNTGELFF. The genes are TRBV7-9 and TRBJ2-2; D is possibly TRBD1 (5 bases). The V gene lost 7 bases and the J gene lost 2 bases, with 14 bases spanning the gap. This CDR3 region has 15 residues. Germline values: CDR1 SEHNR, CDR2 FQNEAQ (reference sequence).